The rows below give T cell receptor beta chains drawn from one sample of a study of blood T cells in healthy people across ages. TCRdb recomputed calls from the 5' RACE reads with MiXCR, one row per CDR3 protein. This table has about 1 million distinct CDR3 sequences, 35% to 55% appearing once. The sequencing sample was made of blood. All receptors derive from a woman in her fifties or sixties in good health. The CDR3 runs from the conserved cysteine through the conserved F or W. Each record gives: J gene, clone size, D gene, CDR3 length, V gene, CDR3 protein, CDR3 DNA. The D gene is left open where the match is weak. Only some rows state a clone size, as once, few, many or a class for expanded clones.

TRBJ1-6 | once | TRBD1 | 15 | TRBV27 | CASSLSGQNNSPLHF | TGTGCCAGCAGTTTATCGGGACAGAACAATTCACCCCTCCACTTT
TRBJ2-7 | few | TRBD1 | 16 | TRBV7-6 | CASSLSSETGTYEQYF | TGTGCCAGCAGCTTATCATCGGAGACAGGGACCTACGAGCAGTACTTC
TRBJ2-7 | - | - | 15 | TRBV7-2 | CASSLAAGATYEQYF | TGTGCCAGCAGCTTAGCGGCCGGGGCCACCTACGAGCAGTACTTC
TRBJ1-6 | - | - | 13 | TRBV6-5 | CASTLGRNSPLHF | TGTGCCAGCACTCTGGGCCGTAATTCACCCCTCCACTTT
TRBJ2-1 | - | - | 15 | TRBV6-4 | CASSFQSTSYNEQFF | TGTGCCAGCAGTTTTCAAAGTACGTCCTACAATGAGCAGTTCTTC
TRBJ2-7 | few | - | 13 | TRBV7-9 | CASSLATSYEQYF | TGTGCCAGCAGCTTAGCGACCAGCTACGAGCAGTACTTC
TRBJ1-2 | few | TRBD1 | 14 | TRBV3-1 | CASSQDEGAYGYTF | TGTGCCAGCAGCCAAGATGAGGGGGCCTATGGCTACACCTTC
TRBJ2-6 | few | - | 13 | TRBV7-8 | CASSPVRANVLTF | TGTGCCAGCAGCCCCGTCCGGGCCAACGTCCTGACTTTC
TRBJ1-1 | - | - | 13 | TRBV12-3/TRBV12-4 | CASSLSVGAEAFF | TGTGCCAGCAGTTTGTCGGTAGGGGCAGAAGCTTTCTTT
TRBJ2-5 | - | - | 15 | TRBV5-6 | CASSQGSRGQETQYF | TGTGCCAGCAGCCAGGGTAGTAGGGGTCAAGAGACCCAGTACTTC
TRBJ1-3 | once | - | 12 | TRBV29-1 | CSVAGYGNTIYF | TGCAGCGTTGCGGGGTATGGAAACACCATATATTTT
TRBJ2-3 | few | TRBD2 | 15 | TRBV27 | CASSRAGNHWETQYF | TGTGCCAGCAGCAGAGCGGGAAACCACTGGGAAACGCAGTATTTT
TRBJ2-7 | once | - | 14 | TRBV20-1 | CSARDGQRTYEQYF | TGCAGTGCTAGAGACGGACAGCGAACCTACGAGCAGTACTTC
TRBJ2-2 | - | - | 14 | TRBV28 | CASIGAANTGELFF | TGTGCCAGCATAGGAGCGGCGAACACCGGGGAGCTGTTTTTT
TRBJ2-6 | few | TRBD2 | 15 | TRBV11-2 | CASSSAGFGANVLTF | TGTGCCAGCAGCTCAGCGGGGTTTGGGGCCAACGTCCTGACTTTC